This TCR beta chain was sequenced for a study of shared clonotypes between healthy human individuals (TCRdb year 2020). The study in broad terms: The cohort comprised a couple of women and three men aged 18 to 49 years. For each donor, three plates each were used for CD4 naive and CD4 memory, two plates were used for CD8 naive, and one plate was used for CD8 memory. Blood TCR repertoires of a handful of healthy adults were deeply sequenced to estimate repertoire size and the extent of clonotype sharing between individuals. To increase sequencing depth and limit assay-specific biases, TCR repertoire library preparation and sequencing were carried out by different laboratories using diverse techniques. Between about 0.94 and 8.9 billion PBMCs per donor were obtained by leukapheresis. The investigation overall reported the following: Pairwise subsampling indicated that sequencing depth was expected to affect the degree of clonotype sharing among donors. Even with the large sequencing depth, rarefaction of the sorted-subset datasets indicated that sequencing was incomplete. The genetic and exposure-history diversity represented was limited by the small number of donors. Approximately 5% of naive CD4, 3.5% of naive CD8, approximately 2.2% of memory CD4, and approximately 0.4% of memory CD8 clonotypes were shared across several donors. Sampling was restricted to blood, and TCR repertoires in tissue are likely to differ from TCR repertoires in blood. Clonotypes shared by all four sorted-subset donors showed higher generation probabilities than non-shared clonotypes. Estimated clonotype richness was generally larger for naive than for memory subsets.

TCR CDR3 regions were amplified from genomic DNA by multiplex PCR using the deep immunoSEQ assay. Genomic DNA extracted from each cell subset was distributed evenly over all wells of several immunoSEQ 96-well plates, and each plate served as one replicate. For sorted subsets, approximately 190 ng of genomic DNA, equivalent to around 31,000 T cell genomes, went into each replicate PCR. Purified libraries were measured with a Qubit 3.0 fluorometer, size-checked on a Bioanalyzer 2100, and measured again with the KAPA Library Quantification kit. Every immunoSEQ 96-well plate was sequenced on a dedicated single-read 150-cycle Illumina NextSeq 550 flow cell. Per the source publication's procedure: The immunoSEQ output contained only junctional sequences without quality scores, so filtering could not match that applied to full-length reads. Sequences were annotated with PyIR, a Python wrapper for IgBLAST v1.9, and V/J genes and CDR3 were assigned using IMGT germline references. Reads with weak V/J assignments (E-value above 1e-6), missing CDR3, stop codons, out-of-frame junctions, or ambiguous translated residues were removed. A V3J clonotype was defined by an identical inferred V gene, J gene, and CDR3 amino acid sequence. To compute the percentage overlap between repertoires, the number of shared unique clonotypes was divided by the size of the smaller repertoire. Repertoire richness was assessed with RTK rarefaction, the Chao1 estimator, and Recon v2.1 estimates of unobserved clonotypes. OLGA was used to compute generation probabilities for all TCRbeta clonotypes that the gDNA method yielded from a handful of donors. TCRdb obtained this table from immuneACCESS and retained in-frame rearrangements with V and J assigned. These tables miss some clones; where compared with another copy, unresolved V genes account for less than half of the shortfall, and the remainder is unexplained. V, J and clone size are those of that table, while D and trimming were read from the DNA. A total of nearly 2 million clones appear in this sample, less than 95% of them only once. In total, the top ten clones hold approximately 1.2% of the sample.

A remark on this clone: The antigen this receptor binds is unknown. Per-base qualities were not stored, and no clone one base away is much larger.

CDR1 and CDR2 are drawn from the germline V gene (reference sequence): MNHNY, SVGAGI. The CDR3 runs 14 residues from the cysteine to the phenylalanine. The kept DNA is CDR3 alone, 42 bases in frame from the first base. V is reduced by 6 bases and J by 0 bases, leaving a spacing of 11 bases between them. CD8 naive samples were CD45RO-negative cells positively selected for CCR7, giving a CD45RA+CCR7+ population that excluded TemRA cells. Donors were healthy HIV-negative adults with no recently reported acute infections or vaccinations. Every donor was a Caucasian adult residing in Nashville, Tennessee, USA. Blood was collected by leukapheresis, and PBMCs were isolated by Ficoll-Histopaque density gradient centrifugation and then cryopreserved in liquid nitrogen vapor phase. Analytical flow cytometry was used to check the purity and quantity of every magnetically sorted T cell population. Each sorted fraction had its genomic DNA isolated and then quantified by UV absorbance on a Nanodrop 2000c.

This receptor was taken from a man aged 18 to 29 in good health. Input material: naive CD8+ T cells sorted from blood. In the paper's terms, the cell subset or site label means: CD45RA+CCR7+. The sequence joins TRBV6-6 to TRBJ1-1; the D segment cannot be called with confidence. The DNA sequence is as follows: TGTGCCAGCAGGCCGGACGACATGAACACTGAAGCTTTCTTT. Translated, this gives CASRPDDMNTEAFF.